The T cell receptor (beta chain) described here comes from a study of T cells after yellow fever vaccination. In the study overall: The SMART-Seq v4 Ultra Low Input method served to prepare the low-cell-number fractions. General study findings and limits: Booster sampling recovered most clones from primary vaccination (nearly 98% CD4, roughly 88% CD8).

This clonotype turned up a few times. Antigen unknown. An end of the junction does not agree with germline; a read error may underlie this. Germline loops: CDR1 SSHAT, CDR2 FNYEAQ (reference sequence). This CDR3 region has 11 residues. Template switching by 5'RACE produced TCR cDNA, adding a universal primer site and UMIs. TCRdb re-called the 5' RACE reads with MiXCR, one entry per CDR3 protein. The data contain some 420,000 distinct CDR3 sequences, over 15% of them singletons. The sequence derives from a man aged 18-30 years who received the YFV17D yellow fever vaccine. This sample comprised PBMCs, obtained before the yellow fever booster vaccination. The gene calls are TRBV7-7 and TRBJ1-2; D is undetermined. CDR3 coding DNA: TGTGCTAGCAGCTTACTATCCGGCTACACCTTC. Translated, it gives CASSLLSGYTF.